This record covers a single T cell receptor beta chain. This record belongs to a study of blood T cell repertoires in COVID-19. Study context: Nucleic acid was either cDNA or gDNA, and it came from T cells, B-cell-depleted T cells, or PBMCs.

The germline V gene encodes CDR1 SGHRS and CDR2 YFSETQ. Between the trimmed V and J ends, which lost 0 bases and 4 bases, there was a span of 16 bases. The CDR3 extends over 16 amino acids. Original processing methods: Reference gene primer amplification gave nucleated cell count estimates. Only in-frame clones appear in the TCRdb table, and some are missing; sequencing was by immunoSEQ multiplex PCR. The DNA was the basis for D and trimming; V, J and clone size are from that table. This sample has about 190,000 clones, with 83% found just once. Sequencing input: peripheral blood. This clonotype originated in a woman aged 40-49 years with acute or convalescent COVID-19. The chain is built from TRBV5-1 and TRBJ1-2, with a tentative D call TRBD1 (5 bases). The CDR3 loop reads CASSLAGGDGAYGYTF. The DNA of the CDR3 is TGCGCCAGCAGCTTGGCCGGGGGGGACGGTGCCTATGGCTACACCTTC. The complete variable domain, with remaining parts taken from reference TRBV5-1 and TRBJ1-2, reads KAGVTQTPRYLIKTRGQQVTLSCSPISGHRSVSWYQQTPGQGLQFLFEYFSETQRNKGNFPGRFSGRQFSNSRSEMNVSTLELGDSALYLCASSLAGGDGAYGYTFGSGTRLTVV.